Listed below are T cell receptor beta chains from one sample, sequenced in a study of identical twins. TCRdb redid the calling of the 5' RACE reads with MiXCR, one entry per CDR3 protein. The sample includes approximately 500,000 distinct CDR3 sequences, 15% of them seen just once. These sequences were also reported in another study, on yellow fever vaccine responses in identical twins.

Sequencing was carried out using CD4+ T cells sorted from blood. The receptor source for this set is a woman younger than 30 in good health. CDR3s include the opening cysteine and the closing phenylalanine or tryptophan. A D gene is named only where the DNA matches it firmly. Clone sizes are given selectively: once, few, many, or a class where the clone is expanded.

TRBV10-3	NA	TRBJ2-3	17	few	CAISEFARGTESDTQYF	TGTGCCATCAGTGAGTTCGCCAGGGGGACTGAATCTGATACGCAGTATTTT
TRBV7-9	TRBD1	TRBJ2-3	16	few	CASSLVVGQGTDTQYF	TGTGCCAGCAGCTTAGTTGTTGGACAGGGGACAGATACGCAGTATTTT
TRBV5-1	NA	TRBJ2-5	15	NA	CASSRDGSSKVTQNF	TGCGCCAGCAGCCGGGACGGGTCTAGTAAGGTGACCCAGAACTTC
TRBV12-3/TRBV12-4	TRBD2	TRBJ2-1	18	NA	CACSRTGTSGSSYNEQFF	TGTGCCTGCAGTCGTACCGGGACTAGCGGGAGCTCCTACAATGAGCAGTTCTTC
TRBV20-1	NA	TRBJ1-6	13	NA	CSARDRLLSPLHF	TGCAGTGCTAGAGATCGGCTCTTATCACCCCTCCACTTT
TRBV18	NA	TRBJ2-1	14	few	CASSPKVPYNEQFF	TGTGCCAGCTCACCCAAGGTACCCTACAATGAGCAGTTCTTC
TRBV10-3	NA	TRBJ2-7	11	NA	CAISRGFEQYF	TGTGCCATCAGTAGGGGTTTCGAGCAGTACTTC
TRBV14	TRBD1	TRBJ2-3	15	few	CASSFGQATTDTQYF	TGTGCCAGCAGCTTTGGACAGGCGACCACAGATACGCAGTATTTT
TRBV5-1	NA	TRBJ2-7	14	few	CASSISGASYEQYF	TGCGCCAGCAGCATTAGCGGAGCGTCCTACGAGCAGTACTTC
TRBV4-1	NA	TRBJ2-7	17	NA	CASSQGVSGPSDGEQYF	TGCGCCAGCAGCCAAGGAGTGTCAGGTCCTAGCGACGGCGAGCAGTACTTC
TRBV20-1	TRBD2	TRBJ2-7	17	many	CSARGGLAGSNTYEQYF	TGCAGTGCTAGGGGTGGACTAGCGGGATCCAACACCTACGAGCAGTACTTC
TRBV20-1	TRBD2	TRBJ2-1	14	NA	CSAPAGGKDNEQFF	TGCAGTGCTCCAGCGGGAGGGAAGGACAATGAGCAGTTCTTC
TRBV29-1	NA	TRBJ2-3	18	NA	CSVLPKGRTQPSTDTQYF	TGCAGCGTTCTACCTAAAGGACGAACTCAACCTAGCACAGATACGCAGTATTTT
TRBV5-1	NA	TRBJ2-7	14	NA	CASSHSGASYEQYF	TGCGCCAGCAGCCACAGTGGGGCGTCCTACGAGCAGTACTTC
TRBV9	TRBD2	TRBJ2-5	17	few	CASSVGLAGGPQETQYF	TGTGCCAGCAGCGTAGGATTAGCGGGAGGGCCGCAAGAGACCCAGTACTTC